The clone carrying this T cell receptor beta chain was recorded only once. Its target is unknown. Peripheral blood CD8+ and CD4+ T cells were profiled by TCR beta sequencing. The sample is drawn from a study of CD8 T cells in Susac syndrome. General study points: It was acknowledged in the study that the number of individuals who were included in its TCR sequencing and HLA analysis was relatively small.

Random-hexamer reverse transcription was applied to roughly 0.5 to 1 ug RNA. Amplification of TCR beta CDR3 was carried out by immunoSEQ multiplex PCR, which covered 54 Vbeta and 13 Jbeta segments. TCRdb independently ran MiXCR on the immunoSEQ multiplex PCR reads; one entry per CDR3 protein. The data hold about 200,000 distinct CDR3 sequences, with about 90% observed a single time. Germline lookup yields CDR1 MGHRA and CDR2 YSYEKL. Trimming took 3 bases from V and 8 from J, leaving 20 bases between them. This CDR3 region has 16 residues. Sequenced material: CD8+ T cells from PBMCs. The J gene is TRBJ2-1, the V gene TRBV4-1; perhaps TRBD2 as D (5 bases). This clonotype was obtained from a human donor with multiple sclerosis. In nucleotides, the CDR3 is TGCGCCAGCAGCCAGGGGTGGAGGCTAGAAACCGATGAGCAGTTCTTC. Protein sequence: CASSQGWRLETDEQFF.